This T cell receptor beta chain was captured in a study of cytomegalovirus exposure and HLA in healthy donors. Study observations and caveats: Most of the CMV-associated TCR beta chains (in a later analysis) appeared to be HLA-restricted. Cytomegalovirus status was reportedly diagnosed by the classifier with high sensitivity and specificity. Across HLA loci, a later analysis found differing TCR association rates, with DRB1 most and HLA-C fewest. Cytomegalovirus-associated TCR beta chains were listed, numbering 150 to 200.

About this clone: Antigen specificity is unknown.

Trimming cost V 5 bases and J 4 bases, with 11 bases left between them. The CDR3 covers 13 residues. The germline V gene encodes CDR1 SGHTA and CDR2 FQGNSA. In the PCR, 60 Vbeta and 13 Jbeta primers were used. The table came from immunoSEQ multiplex PCR; TCRdb's copy has only in-frame clones and leaves some out. The data contain over 65,000 clones, about three quarters of them singletons. The sequence was collected from a woman aged 30 to 39 in good health and CMV-seropositive. Sequenced material: PBMCs. The chain is built from TRBV7-2 and TRBJ1-1; the D is unclear. Here the CDR3 reads CASSQDGLTEAFF. In DNA form, the CDR3 reads TGTGCCAGCAGCCAAGACGGACTCACTGAAGCTTTCTTT.